The T cell receptor (beta chain) described here comes from a study of blood T cell repertoires in COVID-19. Study as a whole: Researchers got acute and convalescent COVID-19 samples from the United States, Italy and Spain. Sample material is recorded as cDNA or gDNA derived from T cells, B-cell-depleted T cells, or PBMCs.

This table comes from immunoSEQ multiplex PCR, and its TCRdb copy is limited to in-frame clones, with some not included. The sample has 150,000 to 200,000 clones, around 87% seen once. CDR1 is LGHNA and CDR2 is YNFKEQ in the germline V gene. The V segment lost 0 bases and the J segment 9 bases; nucleotides outside the gene matches: 10. This CDR3 contains 15 residues. The sample taken for sequencing was peripheral blood. This clonotype originated in a man in his forties with active or convalescent COVID-19. The chain recombines TRBV4-2 with TRBJ2-7; 8 bases fit TRBD2. CDR3 DNA sequence: TGTGCCAGCAGCCAAGAATTGCGGGGGGCACTCGCGCAGTACTTC. It yields the protein CASSQELRGALAQYF.